This T cell receptor beta chain appears in the sequencing data of a study of shared clonotypes between healthy human individuals. Study at large: Three plates each covered CD4 naive and memory; CD8 naive two, CD8 memory one. Overall study findings and caveats: Non-shared clonotypes were found to have lower generation probabilities than the clonotypes that were shared by all four of the sorted-subset donors.

On this clone itself: The antigen is undetermined.

This CDR3 is built from 15 residues. CDR1 is MNHEY, CDR2 SMNVEV, per germline (reference sequence). V lost 2 bases, J lost 6 bases, and 6 bases stayed unmatched. Clones were read by immunoSEQ multiplex PCR, and TCRdb kept only the in-frame ones, dropping some. The sample has about 2,100,000 clones; 85% to 95% are singletons. Naive-designated CD8 cells lacked CD45RO, were positively enriched for CCR7, and omitted terminally differentiated effector memory CD45RA+ cells. Healthy and HIV-negative, the adult donors had no recent acute infections or vaccinations. The source material was naive CD8+ T cells from PBMCs. The rearrangement joins TRBV27 to TRBJ2-3, with 9 bases matching TRBD2. This TCR was recovered from a man younger than 30 in good health. Some clones in this sample may be carry-over from other donors' samples. Written as DNA, the CDR3 is TGTGCCAGCAGTTTAATGGGACTAGCATCTGATACGCAGTATTTT. Translated: CASSLMGLASDTQYF.